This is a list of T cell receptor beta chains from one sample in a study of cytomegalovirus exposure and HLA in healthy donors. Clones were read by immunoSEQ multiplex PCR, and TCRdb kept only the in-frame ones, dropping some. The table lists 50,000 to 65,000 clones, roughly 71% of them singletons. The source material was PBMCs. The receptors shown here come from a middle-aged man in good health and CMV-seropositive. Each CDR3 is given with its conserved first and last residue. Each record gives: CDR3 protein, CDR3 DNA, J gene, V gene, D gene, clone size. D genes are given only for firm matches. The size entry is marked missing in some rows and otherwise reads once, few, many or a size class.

cdr3_aa: CASSPGGAGGGETQYF; cdr3_nt: TGTGCCAGCAGCCCCGGTGGAGCGGGCGGCGGAGAGACCCAGTACTTC; j_call: TRBJ2-5; v_call: TRBV9; d_call: NA; clone_size: NA
cdr3_aa: CASSYSYGQGYEQYF; cdr3_nt: TGTGCCAGCAGTTACTCGTATGGACAGGGCTACGAGCAGTACTTC; j_call: TRBJ2-7; v_call: TRBV6-5; d_call: TRBD1; clone_size: NA
cdr3_aa: CTSSQLAGGPSDTQYF; cdr3_nt: TGCACCAGCAGCCAACTAGCGGGAGGGCCATCAGATACGCAGTATTTT; j_call: TRBJ2-3; v_call: TRBV1; d_call: NA; clone_size: NA
cdr3_aa: CASNGVGRANYGYTF; cdr3_nt: TGTGCCAGCAATGGGGTTGGCAGGGCCAACTATGGCTACACCTTC; j_call: TRBJ1-2; v_call: TRBV9; d_call: NA; clone_size: NA
cdr3_aa: CASRSSGTSFEQFF; cdr3_nt: TGTGCCAGCAGGTCCTCCGGGACTAGCTTTGAGCAGTTCTTC; j_call: TRBJ2-1; v_call: TRBV27; d_call: TRBD2; clone_size: NA
cdr3_aa: CASNPSGGTTDTQYF; cdr3_nt: TGTGCCAGCAACCCTAGCGGGGGGACCACAGATACGCAGTATTTT; j_call: TRBJ2-3; v_call: TRBV6-1; d_call: TRBD2; clone_size: NA
cdr3_aa: CASSLRTGGADGYTF; cdr3_nt: TGTGCCAGCTCCCTTAGGACAGGGGGCGCCGATGGCTACACCTTC; j_call: TRBJ1-2; v_call: TRBV18; d_call: TRBD1; clone_size: NA
cdr3_aa: CSVDGQGRGYEQYF; cdr3_nt: TGCAGCGTTGACGGACAGGGGCGAGGATACGAGCAGTACTTC; j_call: TRBJ2-7; v_call: TRBV29-1; d_call: TRBD1; clone_size: NA
cdr3_aa: CASSPTPNTEAFF; cdr3_nt: TGCGCCAGCAGCCCCACTCCGAACACTGAAGCTTTCTTT; j_call: TRBJ1-1; v_call: TRBV10-1; d_call: NA; clone_size: NA
cdr3_aa: CASSRSTTGTTSGDEQFF; cdr3_nt: TGCGCCAGCAGCCGAAGTACTACCGGGACTACCTCGGGGGATGAGCAGTTCTTC; j_call: TRBJ2-1; v_call: TRBV4-1; d_call: TRBD2; clone_size: NA
cdr3_aa: CASSFGTGNQPQHF; cdr3_nt: TGTGCCAGCAGCTTCGGGACAGGCAATCAGCCCCAGCATTTT; j_call: TRBJ1-5; v_call: TRBV5-4; d_call: TRBD1; clone_size: NA
cdr3_aa: CASSFIAGGSYEQYF; cdr3_nt: TGTGCCAGCAGCTTTATAGCGGGGGGCTCCTACGAGCAGTACTTC; j_call: TRBJ2-7; v_call: TRBV13; d_call: TRBD2; clone_size: once
cdr3_aa: CASSEGNGPYNEQFF; cdr3_nt: TGTGCCAGTTCGGAGGGCAATGGGCCTTACAATGAGCAGTTCTTC; j_call: TRBJ2-1; v_call: TRBV19; d_call: NA; clone_size: NA
cdr3_aa: CASREWGGDTEAFF; cdr3_nt: TGCGCCAGCAGGGAATGGGGAGGGGACACTGAAGCTTTCTTT; j_call: TRBJ1-1; v_call: TRBV5-1; d_call: NA; clone_size: NA
cdr3_aa: CASSSPGQLNTEAFF; cdr3_nt: TGTGCCAGCAGTTCCCCGGGACAGCTGAACACTGAAGCTTTCTTT; j_call: TRBJ1-1; v_call: TRBV6-6; d_call: TRBD1; clone_size: NA
cdr3_aa: CASSPPVSQGWERYF; cdr3_nt: TGTGCCAGCTCACCACCGGTTTCACAGGGATGGGAGAGATATTTT; j_call: TRBJ1-3; v_call: TRBV18; d_call: NA; clone_size: NA
cdr3_aa: CSVQGSDQPQHF; cdr3_nt: TGCAGCGTGCAGGGGTCGGATCAGCCCCAGCATTTT; j_call: TRBJ1-5; v_call: TRBV29-1; d_call: NA; clone_size: NA
cdr3_aa: CASSSGTNYDGKLFF; cdr3_nt: TGTGCCAGCAGCTCGGGGACAAATTATGACGGAAAACTGTTTTTT; j_call: TRBJ1-4; v_call: TRBV7-6; d_call: NA; clone_size: NA
cdr3_aa: CASSYSWGQLETQYF; cdr3_nt: TGTGCCAGCAGTTACTCTTGGGGACAGTTGGAAACCCAGTACTTC; j_call: TRBJ2-5; v_call: TRBV6-5; d_call: TRBD1; clone_size: NA
cdr3_aa: CASSPAGGSGIYF; cdr3_nt: TGTGCCAGCAGCCCAGCAGGGGGCAGCGGCATATATTTT; j_call: TRBJ1-3; v_call: TRBV7-6; d_call: TRBD1; clone_size: few
cdr3_aa: CASSLARGFGEKLFF; cdr3_nt: TGTGCCAGCAGCTTAGCGCGGGGTTTCGGTGAAAAACTGTTTTTT; j_call: TRBJ1-4; v_call: TRBV7-8; d_call: NA; clone_size: NA
cdr3_aa: CASSLDPGGGSPLHF; cdr3_nt: TGCGCCAGCAGCTTGGACCCAGGGGGCGGTTCACCCCTCCACTTT; j_call: TRBJ1-6; v_call: TRBV5-1; d_call: TRBD1; clone_size: once
cdr3_aa: CASSESNSQETQYF; cdr3_nt: TGCGCCAGCAGTGAGTCCAACTCCCAAGAGACCCAGTACTTC; j_call: TRBJ2-5; v_call: TRBV10-1; d_call: NA; clone_size: NA
cdr3_aa: CASSPAPSRGYTF; cdr3_nt: TGTGCCAGCAGCCCAGCTCCTAGTCGTGGCTACACCTTC; j_call: TRBJ1-2; v_call: TRBV6-5; d_call: NA; clone_size: NA
cdr3_aa: CASSLALSGTSRETQYF; cdr3_nt: TGCGCCAGCAGCTTGGCACTTTCCGGGACTAGTCGGGAGACCCAGTACTTC; j_call: TRBJ2-5; v_call: TRBV5-1; d_call: TRBD2; clone_size: NA
cdr3_aa: CASSHRGLNTEAFF; cdr3_nt: TGTGCCAGCAGCCACAGGGGCTTGAACACTGAAGCTTTCTTT; j_call: TRBJ1-1; v_call: TRBV28; d_call: TRBD1; clone_size: NA
cdr3_aa: CASTPRTGYVTEAFF; cdr3_nt: TGTGCCAGTACACCCAGGACAGGGTACGTCACTGAAGCTTTCTTT; j_call: TRBJ1-1; v_call: TRBV19; d_call: TRBD1; clone_size: few
cdr3_aa: CAWRITSGRAAYNEQFF; cdr3_nt: TGTGCCTGGAGGATTACTAGCGGGAGGGCGGCCTACAATGAGCAGTTCTTC; j_call: TRBJ2-1; v_call: TRBV30; d_call: TRBD2; clone_size: NA
cdr3_aa: CASSLGGGGSTDTQYF; cdr3_nt: TGTGCCAGCAGCTTAGGAGGCGGGGGAAGCACAGATACGCAGTATTTT; j_call: TRBJ2-3; v_call: TRBV7-6; d_call: TRBD2; clone_size: NA
cdr3_aa: CASSGAGNTIYF; cdr3_nt: TGTGCCAGCTCGGGGGCTGGAAACACCATATATTTT; j_call: TRBJ1-3; v_call: TRBV5-4; d_call: NA; clone_size: medium-sized
cdr3_aa: CASSQVRWGSGNTEAFF; cdr3_nt: TGCGCCAGCAGCCAAGTGCGTTGGGGCTCAGGGAACACTGAAGCTTTCTTT; j_call: TRBJ1-1; v_call: TRBV4-1; d_call: NA; clone_size: NA
cdr3_aa: CASSSGTGADTQYF; cdr3_nt: TGTGCCAGCAGCTCCGGGACAGGGGCAGATACGCAGTATTTT; j_call: TRBJ2-3; v_call: TRBV6-4; d_call: TRBD1; clone_size: NA
cdr3_aa: CASNHGTYNEQFF; cdr3_nt: TGCGCCAGCAACCACGGGACCTACAATGAGCAGTTCTTC; j_call: TRBJ2-1; v_call: TRBV5-1; d_call: NA; clone_size: once
cdr3_aa: CAWTGDRAFGSPLHF; cdr3_nt: TGTGCCTGGACTGGGGACAGGGCTTTTGGTTCACCCCTCCACTTT; j_call: TRBJ1-6; v_call: TRBV30; d_call: TRBD1; clone_size: NA
cdr3_aa: CASSLILTGLQETQYF; cdr3_nt: TGTGCCAGCAGCTTAATATTAACCGGACTCCAAGAGACCCAGTACTTC; j_call: TRBJ2-5; v_call: TRBV7-9; d_call: NA; clone_size: NA
cdr3_aa: CANSPRLSSGNTIYF; cdr3_nt: TGTGCCAACAGTCCTCGACTGAGCTCTGGAAACACCATATATTTT; j_call: TRBJ1-3; v_call: TRBV25-1; d_call: NA; clone_size: NA
cdr3_aa: CASSLAGQGLPYTQYF; cdr3_nt: TGTGCCAGCAGCTTAGCGGGTCAGGGTCTACCTTATACGCAGTATTTT; j_call: TRBJ2-3; v_call: TRBV7-8; d_call: NA; clone_size: NA
cdr3_aa: CASSLGTSGSYEQYF; cdr3_nt: TGTGCCAGCAGCTTAGGGACTAGCGGGTCCTACGAGCAGTACTTC; j_call: TRBJ2-7; v_call: TRBV7-9; d_call: TRBD2; clone_size: NA
cdr3_aa: CASSSTSNRDKYF; cdr3_nt: TGTGCCAGCAGCTCTACCTCCAATCGAGACAAGTACTTC; j_call: TRBJ2-7; v_call: TRBV11-2; d_call: NA; clone_size: NA
cdr3_aa: CAWSVRDMAYEQYF; cdr3_nt: TGTGCCTGGAGCGTCCGGGACATGGCCTACGAGCAGTACTTC; j_call: TRBJ2-7; v_call: TRBV30; d_call: NA; clone_size: NA
cdr3_aa: CASSMDRGRGYTF; cdr3_nt: TGTGCCAGTAGTATGGACAGGGGGCGGGGCTACACCTTC; j_call: TRBJ1-2; v_call: TRBV19; d_call: TRBD1; clone_size: few
cdr3_aa: CASSRGTATNEKLFF; cdr3_nt: TGTGCCAGCAGCCGCGGGACAGCAACTAATGAAAAACTGTTTTTT; j_call: TRBJ1-4; v_call: TRBV5-5; d_call: TRBD1; clone_size: NA
cdr3_aa: CASSVETGRDEQYF; cdr3_nt: TGTGCCAGCAGCGTAGAGACAGGTAGGGACGAGCAGTACTTC; j_call: TRBJ2-7; v_call: TRBV9; d_call: NA; clone_size: few
cdr3_aa: CATSTGSNEQFF; cdr3_nt: TGTGCCACCTCGACAGGGTCCAATGAGCAGTTCTTC; j_call: TRBJ2-1; v_call: TRBV6-5; d_call: TRBD1; clone_size: NA
cdr3_aa: CASSFGRETQYF; cdr3_nt: TGTGCCAGCAGCTTTGGTCGGGAGACCCAGTACTTC; j_call: TRBJ2-5; v_call: TRBV7-9; d_call: NA; clone_size: few
cdr3_aa: CASSLAVGGGYGYTF; cdr3_nt: TGTGCCAGCAGCTTAGCGGTTGGGGGGGGCTATGGCTACACCTTC; j_call: TRBJ1-2; v_call: TRBV7-9; d_call: NA; clone_size: few
cdr3_aa: CASSPTGVTNYGYTF; cdr3_nt: TGTGCCAGCAGCCCGACAGGGGTTACGAACTATGGCTACACCTTC; j_call: TRBJ1-2; v_call: TRBV6-1; d_call: TRBD1; clone_size: NA
cdr3_aa: CASRHDRVSTDTQYF; cdr3_nt: TGTGCCAGCAGACATGACAGGGTGAGCACAGATACGCAGTATTTT; j_call: TRBJ2-3; v_call: TRBV2; d_call: TRBD1; clone_size: NA
cdr3_aa: CASSPSSGGTDTQYF; cdr3_nt: TGTGCCAGCAGTCCCTCTAGCGGGGGCACAGATACGCAGTATTTT; j_call: TRBJ2-3; v_call: TRBV6-1; d_call: TRBD2; clone_size: NA
cdr3_aa: CASSLLPGNSITFF; cdr3_nt: TGTGCCAGCAGTTTATTGCCAGGGAACTCGATAACTTTCTTT; j_call: TRBJ1-1; v_call: TRBV28; d_call: NA; clone_size: NA
cdr3_aa: CASSHGTGSYEQYF; cdr3_nt: TGTGCCAGCTCACACGGGACAGGGAGCTACGAGCAGTACTTC; j_call: TRBJ2-7; v_call: TRBV18; d_call: TRBD1; clone_size: many
cdr3_aa: CASSEYHLPWSGYTF; cdr3_nt: TGTGCCAGCAGTGAATATCATCTACCATGGAGTGGCTACACCTTC; j_call: TRBJ1-2; v_call: TRBV25-1; d_call: NA; clone_size: few
cdr3_aa: CATSRETSGTEQYF; cdr3_nt: TGTGCCACCAGCAGAGAGACTAGCGGGACCGAGCAGTACTTC; j_call: TRBJ2-7; v_call: TRBV15; d_call: TRBD2; clone_size: once